Reported below is one T cell receptor (beta chain). Its antigen remains unknown. These data belong to a study of response to subunit inactivated influenza vaccine. Study results and caveats: The authors put forward the suggestion that each seasonal influenza vaccination may bring in only a limited number of new T cells.

One entry per CDR3 protein results from TCRdb running MiXCR on the RT-PCR reads. The repertoire includes approximately 490,000 distinct CDR3 sequences, around 7.9% of them detected once, and around 13% sits in the top ten. Sequencing used PBMCs from blood, obtained roughly 24 months after vaccination. This sequence originates from a man between 50 and 69 years old who received an inactivated influenza vaccine.

The DNA for the CDR3 is TGCAGTGCTAGAGATTTGACCGGGAGCTCGTTTTTTGACGAGCAGTACTTC. Translating gives CSARDLTGSSFFDEQYF. The chain couples TRBV20-1 to TRBJ2-7; possible D gene TRBD2, 6 bases. This CDR3 contains 17 residues. Trimming removed 0 bases from V and 5 bases from J, with 23 bases in between. Per germline, CDR1 DFQATT and CDR2 SNEGSKA (reference sequence).